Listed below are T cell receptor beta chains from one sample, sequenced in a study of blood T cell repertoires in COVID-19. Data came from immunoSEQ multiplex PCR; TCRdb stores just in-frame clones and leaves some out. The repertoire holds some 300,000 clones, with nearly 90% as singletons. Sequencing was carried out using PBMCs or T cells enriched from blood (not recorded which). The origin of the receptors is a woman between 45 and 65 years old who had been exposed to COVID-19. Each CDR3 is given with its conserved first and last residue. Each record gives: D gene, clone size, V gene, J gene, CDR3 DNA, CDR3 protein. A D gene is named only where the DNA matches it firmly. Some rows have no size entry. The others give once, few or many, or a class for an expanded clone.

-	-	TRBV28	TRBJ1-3	TGTGCCAGCAGTTTATGGGGGGAGGGATCTGGAAACACCATATATTTT	CASSLWGEGSGNTIYF
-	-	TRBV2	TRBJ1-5	TGTGCCAGCAGTGCAGGGTTTATTCAGCCCCAGCATTTT	CASSAGFIQPQHF
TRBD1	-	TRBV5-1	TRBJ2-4	TGCGCCAGCAGCACCAGTCCCGGGACAGGGCCGGGAAACATTCAGTACTTC	CASSTSPGTGPGNIQYF
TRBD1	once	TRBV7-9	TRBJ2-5	TGTGCCAGCAGCTCCGGGACAGTTCAAGAGACCCAGTACTTC	CASSSGTVQETQYF
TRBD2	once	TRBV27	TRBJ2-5	TGTGCCAGCAGTTTTTTGCGGGGGGGCTCAAAGACCCAGTACTTC	CASSFLRGGSKTQYF
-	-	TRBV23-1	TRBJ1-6	TGCGCCAGCAGTCAAAGCCCTCCGGCACCCCTCCACTTT	CASSQSPPAPLHF
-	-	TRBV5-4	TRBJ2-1	TGTGCCAGCAGTCGTGATGGGGGGGGCTATGAGCAGTTCTTC	CASSRDGGGYEQFF
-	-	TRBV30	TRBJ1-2	TGTGCCTGGGCCTGGGGTCAGGGTGGCTACACCTTC	CAWAWGQGGYTF
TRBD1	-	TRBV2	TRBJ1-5	TGTGCCAGCAGTGAAAAGGGGGCCGGGGCGAGGCCCCAGCATTTT	CASSEKGAGARPQHF
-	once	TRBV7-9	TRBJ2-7	TGTGCCAGCAGCGGACAGCACTACGAGCAGTACTTC	CASSGQHYEQYF
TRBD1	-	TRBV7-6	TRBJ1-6	TGTGCCAGCAGCACCGCCCGGGGACAGGGGGAAGAGAGCTCCTATAATTCACCCCTCCACTTT	CASSTARGQGEESSYNSPLHF
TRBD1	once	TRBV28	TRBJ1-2	TGTGCCAGCAGTTCCCCTACAGGGGACTATGGCTACACCTTC	CASSSPTGDYGYTF
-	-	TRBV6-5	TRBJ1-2	TGTGCCAGCAGGGGTGGCAGGCGCTACTATGGCTACACCTTC	CASRGGRRYYGYTF
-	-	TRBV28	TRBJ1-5	TGTGCCAGCCAGAGTGGGAGGAGACAGCCCCAGCATTTT	CASQSGRRQPQHF
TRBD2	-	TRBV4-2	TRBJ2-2	TGTGCCAGCAGCCAAGGGATAGCGGGGGGACCCAACACCGGGGAGCTGTTTTTT	CASSQGIAGGPNTGELFF